The rows below give T cell receptor beta chains drawn from one sample of a study of blood T cell repertoires in COVID-19. Repertoires were generated with immunoSEQ multiplex PCR, while TCRdb's copy carries only in-frame clones and drops some. The table records around 300,000 clones, 75% to 90% of them present only once. The sequenced sample consisted of PBMCs or T cells enriched from blood (not recorded which). Every receptor here comes from a woman aged 40 to 50 who had recovered from COVID-19. The CDR3 runs from the conserved cysteine through the conserved F or W. Each record gives: J gene, V gene, D gene, clone size, CDR3 DNA, CDR3 protein. A D gene is named only where the DNA matches it firmly. Clone size, where shown, is once, few, many, or a class for clones that have expanded.

TRBJ1-5 | TRBV5-1 | TRBD1 | NA | TGCGCCAGCAGCGCGACAGGGATGGGTCAGCCCCAGCATTTT | CASSATGMGQPQHF
TRBJ1-5 | TRBV30 | TRBD1 | NA | TGTGCCTGGAGTGTAGGGGGCACTAGTAGCAATCAGCCCCAGCATTTT | CAWSVGGTSSNQPQHF
TRBJ1-6 | TRBV6-1 | NA | NA | TGTGCCAGCAGTGAGCTACAGGGATCACCCCTCCACTTT | CASSELQGSPLHF
TRBJ2-7 | TRBV6-1 | NA | few | TGTGCCAGCAGTGAGGGCATCTCCTACGAGCAGTACTTC | CASSEGISYEQYF
TRBJ2-7 | TRBV2 | TRBD2 | NA | TGTGCCAGCAGTTTCTCACTAGCGGGGGGCCTTTTC | CASSFSLAGGLF
TRBJ1-1 | TRBV7-3 | TRBD1 | NA | TGTGCCAGCAGCTCACAGGGGGACACTGAAGCTTTCTTT | CASSSQGDTEAFF
TRBJ2-1 | TRBV7-2 | TRBD2 | NA | TGTGCCAGCAGCCCCCGCCCGGGGACTAGCGGGAATAATGAGCAGTTCTTC | CASSPRPGTSGNNEQFF
TRBJ2-5 | TRBV6-5 | TRBD2 | NA | TGTGCCAGCAGACCGGGACTAGGAAATGGGGAGACCCAGTACTTC | CASRPGLGNGETQYF
TRBJ1-1 | TRBV2 | NA | NA | TGTGCCAGCAGTGCACAGGGAGAGGACACTGAAGCTTTCTTT | CASSAQGEDTEAFF
TRBJ1-2 | TRBV29-1 | NA | once | TGCAGCGTTGAACAAAGTTTGATAGTCCTTTCTAACTATGGCTACACCTTC | CSVEQSLIVLSNYGYTF
TRBJ2-7 | TRBV28 | TRBD2 | NA | TGTGCCACCCAGCGGGGCGGAACCTACGAGCAGTACTTC | CATQRGGTYEQYF
TRBJ1-2 | TRBV11-2 | TRBD1 | NA | TGTGCCACCAAGACAGGGGGCTATGGCTACACCTTC | CATKTGGYGYTF
TRBJ1-5 | TRBV3-1/TRBV3-2 | TRBD1 | NA | TGTGCCAGCAGCCAGGGACAGGGGGACGGGAGCAATCAGCCCCAGCATTTT | CASSQGQGDGSNQPQHF
TRBJ2-7 | TRBV3-1/TRBV3-2 | NA | once | TGTGCCAGCAGCCCCGGGGACTTCCTCGAGCAGTACTTC | CASSPGDFLEQYF
TRBJ1-1 | TRBV5-1 | TRBD1 | once | TGCGCCAGCAGCCCGCAGGGGGTATGGGGCACTGAAGCTTTCTTT | CASSPQGVWGTEAFF
TRBJ2-1 | TRBV7-2 | TRBD2 | NA | TGTGCCAGCAGCTTCCTTCCTGCGGGAGAGCCACACAATGAGCAGTTCTTC | CASSFLPAGEPHNEQFF